Sequencing of this T cell receptor (beta chain) was carried out in a study of T cells in Graves' hyperthyroidism and ophthalmopathy. Regarding the study as a whole: Before onset, ophthalmopathy was predicted by the model a median around 6 months earlier. Blood shared most expanded thyroid clonotypes above 0.001.

Authors of the study amplified TCR beta CDR3 regions from RNA transcripts. An initial round of RT-PCR targeting the TCR CDR3 relied on the HTBI primer set. Using its own MiXCR run on the multiplex PCR reads, TCRdb lists one record per CDR3 protein. The data show hundreds of thousands of distinct CDR3 sequences, with 16% seen just once and around 18% held by the top ten. Germline V lookup: CDR1 SGDLS, CDR2 YYNGEE. This CDR3 is 12 amino acids long. V was trimmed by 1 base and J by 6 bases, leaving 4 bases between them. To note about this clonotype: Its specificity is unknown.

The clonotype was recovered from a woman between 18 and 30 years old with Graves' hyperthyroidism. V and J are TRBV9 and TRBJ2-2; D call uncertain. Sequencing was done on a sample of blood. The CDR3: CASSVLAGELFF. The CDR3 DNA sequence: TGTGCCAGCAGCGTACTAGCCGGGGAGCTGTTTTTT.